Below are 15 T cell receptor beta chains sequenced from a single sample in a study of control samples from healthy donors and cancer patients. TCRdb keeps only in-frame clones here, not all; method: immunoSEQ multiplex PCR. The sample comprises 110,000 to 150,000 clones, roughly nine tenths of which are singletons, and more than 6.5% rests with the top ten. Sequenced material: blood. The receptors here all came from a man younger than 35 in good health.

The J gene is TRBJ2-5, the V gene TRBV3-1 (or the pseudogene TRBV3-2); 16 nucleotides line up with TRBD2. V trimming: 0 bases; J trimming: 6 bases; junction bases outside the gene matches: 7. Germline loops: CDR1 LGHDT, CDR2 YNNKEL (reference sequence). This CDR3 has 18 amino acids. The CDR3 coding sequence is TGTGCCAGCAGCCAAGATAAGGGACTAGCGGGGGGGAAGAAGACCCAGTACTTC. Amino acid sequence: CASSQDKGLAGGKKTQYF.

The CDR3 loop is CASSELGLAGTYNEQFF. CDR3 sequence (DNA): TGTGCCAGCAGCGAACTCGGACTAGCGGGGACCTACAATGAGCAGTTCTTC. This chain uses TRBV6-2 or TRBV6-3 with TRBJ2-1; 12 bases are shared with TRBD2. V shed 6 bases and J 2 bases; nucleotides not matched to a gene: 8. This CDR3 is 17 amino acids long. Germline lookup yields CDR1 MNHEY and CDR2 SVGEGT.

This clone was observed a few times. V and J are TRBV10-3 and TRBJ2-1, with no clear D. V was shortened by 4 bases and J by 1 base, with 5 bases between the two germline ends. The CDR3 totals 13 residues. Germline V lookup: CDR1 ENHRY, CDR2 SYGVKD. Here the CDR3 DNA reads TGTGCCATCAGTGGGCAGTCCTACAATGAGCAGTTCTTC. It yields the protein CAISGQSYNEQFF.

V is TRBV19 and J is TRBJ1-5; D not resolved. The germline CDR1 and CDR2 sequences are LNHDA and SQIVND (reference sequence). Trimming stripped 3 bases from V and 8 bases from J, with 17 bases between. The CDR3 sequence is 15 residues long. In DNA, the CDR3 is TGTGCCAGTAGTATCGGGCTTGAACGGCCGGAGCCCCAGCATTTT. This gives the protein CASSIGLERPEPQHF.

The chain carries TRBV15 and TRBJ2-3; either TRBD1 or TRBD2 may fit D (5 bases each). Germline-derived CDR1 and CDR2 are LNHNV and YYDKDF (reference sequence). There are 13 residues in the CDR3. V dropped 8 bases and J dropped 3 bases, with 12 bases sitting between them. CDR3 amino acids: CATEGLVTDTQYF. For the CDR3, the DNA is TGTGCCACCGAGGGGCTAGTAACAGATACGCAGTATTTT.

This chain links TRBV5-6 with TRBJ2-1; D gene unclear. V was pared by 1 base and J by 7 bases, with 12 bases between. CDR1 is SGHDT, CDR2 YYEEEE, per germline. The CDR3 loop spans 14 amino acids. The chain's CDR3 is CASSLTGSQNEQFF. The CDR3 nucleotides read TGTGCCAGCAGCTTGACGGGCAGCCAGAATGAGCAGTTCTTC.

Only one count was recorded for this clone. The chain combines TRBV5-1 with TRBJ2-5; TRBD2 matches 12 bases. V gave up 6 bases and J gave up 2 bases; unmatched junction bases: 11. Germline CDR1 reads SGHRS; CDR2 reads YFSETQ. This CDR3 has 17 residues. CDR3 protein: CASTDPTSGGFQETQYF. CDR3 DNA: TGCGCCAGCACCGACCCGACTAGCGGGGGATTTCAAGAGACCCAGTACTTC.

CDR3 DNA sequence: TGTGCCAGCAGCCTCGTGGGGGACACTGAAGCTTTCTTT. Its protein is CASSLVGDTEAFF. The chain links TRBV11-1 to TRBJ1-1; D might be TRBD1 (5 bases). The CDR3 length is 13 residues. Trimming cost V 5 bases and J 3 bases, with 10 bases left between them. Germline loops: CDR1 SGHAT, CDR2 FQDESV (reference sequence).

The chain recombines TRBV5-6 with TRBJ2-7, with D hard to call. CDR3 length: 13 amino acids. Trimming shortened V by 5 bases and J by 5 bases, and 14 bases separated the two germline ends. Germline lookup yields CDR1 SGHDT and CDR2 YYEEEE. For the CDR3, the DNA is TGTGCCAGCAGGAAACGGCCGGTAGACGAGCAGTACTTC. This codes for CASRKRPVDEQYF.

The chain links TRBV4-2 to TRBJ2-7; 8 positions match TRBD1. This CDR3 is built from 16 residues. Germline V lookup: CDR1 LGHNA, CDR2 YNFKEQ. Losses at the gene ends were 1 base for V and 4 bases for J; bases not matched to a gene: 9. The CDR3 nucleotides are TGTGCCAGCAGCCAAGCCCCTCAGGGGGCAGGGTACGAGCAGTACTTC. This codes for CASSQAPQGAGYEQYF.

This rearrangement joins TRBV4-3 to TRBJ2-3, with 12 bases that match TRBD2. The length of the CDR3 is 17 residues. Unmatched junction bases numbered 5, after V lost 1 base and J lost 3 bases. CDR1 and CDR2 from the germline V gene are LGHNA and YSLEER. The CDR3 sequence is CASSQGLAGGQTDTQYF. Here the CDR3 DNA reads TGCGCCAGCAGCCAAGGCCTAGCGGGGGGGCAAACAGATACGCAGTATTTT.

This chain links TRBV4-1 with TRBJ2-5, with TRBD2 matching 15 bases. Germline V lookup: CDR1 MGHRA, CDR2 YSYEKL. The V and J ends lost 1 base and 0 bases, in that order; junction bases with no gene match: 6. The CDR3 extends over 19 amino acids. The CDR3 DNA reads TGCGCCAGCAGCCAAGGAGGGACTAGCGGGGGGTACTACCAAGAGACCCAGTACTTC. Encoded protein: CASSQGGTSGGYYQETQYF.

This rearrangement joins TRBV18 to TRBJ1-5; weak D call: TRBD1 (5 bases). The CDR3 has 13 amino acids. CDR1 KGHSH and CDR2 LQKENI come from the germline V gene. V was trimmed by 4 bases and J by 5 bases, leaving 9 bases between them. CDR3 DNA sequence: TGTGCCAGCTCACGGGACTGGGATCAGCCCCAGCATTTT. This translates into CASSRDWDQPQHF.

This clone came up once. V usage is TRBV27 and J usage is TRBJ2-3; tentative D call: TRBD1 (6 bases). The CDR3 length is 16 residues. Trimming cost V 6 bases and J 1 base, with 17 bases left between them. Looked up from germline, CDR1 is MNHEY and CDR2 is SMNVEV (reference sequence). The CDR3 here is CASREKGHSGTDTQYF. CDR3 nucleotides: TGTGCCAGCAGGGAAAAGGGACACTCCGGCACAGATACGCAGTATTTT.

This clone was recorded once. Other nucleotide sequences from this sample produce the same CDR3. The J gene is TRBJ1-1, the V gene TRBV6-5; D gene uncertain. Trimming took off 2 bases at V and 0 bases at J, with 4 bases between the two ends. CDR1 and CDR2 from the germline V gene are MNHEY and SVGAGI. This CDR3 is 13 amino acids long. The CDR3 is CASSYSLNTEAFF. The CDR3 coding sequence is TGTGCCAGCAGTTACAGTTTGAACACTGAAGCTTTCTTT.